This T cell receptor (beta chain) came from a study of T cells in tumors after PD-1 blockade. Study context: Some patients also took daily vismodegib 150 mg during anti-PD-1 treatment.

This table comes from immunoSEQ multiplex PCR, and its TCRdb copy is limited to in-frame clones, with some not included. The sample has some 47,000 clones, 75% to 85% seen once. The CDR3 contains 15 residues. The germline V gene encodes CDR1 MNHNS and CDR2 SASEGT. Trimming removed 1 base from V and 0 bases from J, with 9 bases in between. The specimen comprised PBMCs, sampled before anti-PD-1 treatment. The rearrangement joins TRBV6-1 to TRBJ1-1, with a possible D match to TRBD1 (5 bases). This TCR came from a human donor with basal cell carcinoma. CDR3 region: CASSEVGALNTEAFF. The CDR3 nucleotides are TGTGCCAGCAGTGAAGTCGGGGCCCTGAACACTGAAGCTTTCTTT.